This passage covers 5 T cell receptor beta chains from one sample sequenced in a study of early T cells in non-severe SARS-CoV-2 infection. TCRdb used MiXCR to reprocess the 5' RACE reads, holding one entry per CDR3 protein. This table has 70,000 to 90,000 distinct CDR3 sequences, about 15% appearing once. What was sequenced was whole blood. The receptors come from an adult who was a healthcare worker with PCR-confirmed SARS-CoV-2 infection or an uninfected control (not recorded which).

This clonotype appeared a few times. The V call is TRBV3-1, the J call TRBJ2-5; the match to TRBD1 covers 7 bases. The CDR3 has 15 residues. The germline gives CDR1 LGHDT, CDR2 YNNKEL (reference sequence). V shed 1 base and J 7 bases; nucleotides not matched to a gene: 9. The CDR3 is CASSQGDSGLGTQYF. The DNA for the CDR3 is TGTGCCAGCAGCCAAGGGGACAGTGGTCTCGGGACCCAGTACTTC.

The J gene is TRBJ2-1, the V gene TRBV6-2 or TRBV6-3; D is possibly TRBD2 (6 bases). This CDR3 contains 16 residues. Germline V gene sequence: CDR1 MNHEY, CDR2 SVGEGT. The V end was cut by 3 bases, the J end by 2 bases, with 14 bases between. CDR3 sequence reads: CASSYYGRVAYNEQFF. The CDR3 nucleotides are TGTGCCAGCAGTTATTACGGGAGAGTCGCCTACAATGAGCAGTTCTTC.

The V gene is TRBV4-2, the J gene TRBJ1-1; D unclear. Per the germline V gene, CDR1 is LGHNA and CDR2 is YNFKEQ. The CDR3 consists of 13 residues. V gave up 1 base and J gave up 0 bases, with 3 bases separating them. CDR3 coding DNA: TGTGCCAGCAGCCAAGGGATGAACACTGAAGCTTTCTTT. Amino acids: CASSQGMNTEAFF.

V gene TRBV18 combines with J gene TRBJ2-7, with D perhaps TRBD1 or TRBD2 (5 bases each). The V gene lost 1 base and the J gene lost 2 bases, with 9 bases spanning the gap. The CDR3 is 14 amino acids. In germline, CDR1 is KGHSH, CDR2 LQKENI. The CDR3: CASSPRDETYEQYF. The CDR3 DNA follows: TGTGCCAGCTCACCACGGGACGAGACCTACGAGCAGTACTTC. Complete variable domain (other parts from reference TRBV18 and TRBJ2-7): NAGVMQNPRHLVRRRGQEARLRCSPMKGHSHVYWYRQLPEEGLKFMVYLQKENIIDESGMPKERFSAEFPKEGPSILRIQQVVRGDSAAYFCASSPRDETYEQYFGPGTRLTVT.

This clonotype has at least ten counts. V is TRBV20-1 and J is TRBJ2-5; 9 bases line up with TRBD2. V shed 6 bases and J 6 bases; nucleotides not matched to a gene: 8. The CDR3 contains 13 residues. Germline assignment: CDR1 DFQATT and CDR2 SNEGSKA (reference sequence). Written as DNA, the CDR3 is TGCAGTGCCCTGGGACTAGCCCGGAAGACCCAGTACTTC. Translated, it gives CSALGLARKTQYF.